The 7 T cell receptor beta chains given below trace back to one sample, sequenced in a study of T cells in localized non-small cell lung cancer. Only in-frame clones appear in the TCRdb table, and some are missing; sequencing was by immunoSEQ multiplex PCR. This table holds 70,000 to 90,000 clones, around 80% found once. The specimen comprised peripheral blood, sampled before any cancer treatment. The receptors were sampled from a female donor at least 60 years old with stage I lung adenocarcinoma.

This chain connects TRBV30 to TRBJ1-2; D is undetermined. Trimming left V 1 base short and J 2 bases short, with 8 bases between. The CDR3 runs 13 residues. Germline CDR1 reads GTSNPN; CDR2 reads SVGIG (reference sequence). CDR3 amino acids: CAWSAPQNYGYTF. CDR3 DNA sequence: TGTGCCTGGAGTGCCCCCCAGAACTATGGCTACACCTTC.

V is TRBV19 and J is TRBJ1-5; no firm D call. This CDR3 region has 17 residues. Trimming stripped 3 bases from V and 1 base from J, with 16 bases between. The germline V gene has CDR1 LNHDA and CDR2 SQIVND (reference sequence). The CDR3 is CASSIRFSDGSNQPQHF. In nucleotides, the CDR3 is TGTGCCAGTAGTATTCGGTTTTCGGACGGGAGCAATCAGCCCCAGCATTTT.

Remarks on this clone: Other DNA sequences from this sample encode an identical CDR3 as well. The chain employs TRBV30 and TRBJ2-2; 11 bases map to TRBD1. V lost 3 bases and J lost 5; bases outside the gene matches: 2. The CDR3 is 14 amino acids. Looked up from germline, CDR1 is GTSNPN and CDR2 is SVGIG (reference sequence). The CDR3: CAWRGDRGTGELFF. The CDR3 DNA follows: TGTGCCTGGAGGGGGGACAGGGGGACCGGGGAGCTGTTTTTT.

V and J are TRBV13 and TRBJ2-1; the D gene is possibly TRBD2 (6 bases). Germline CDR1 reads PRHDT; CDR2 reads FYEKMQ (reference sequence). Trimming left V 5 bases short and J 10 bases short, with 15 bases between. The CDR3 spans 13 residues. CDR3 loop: CASSLGLRKEQFF. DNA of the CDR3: TGTGCCAGCAGCCTGGGACTTAGGAAGGAGCAGTTCTTC.

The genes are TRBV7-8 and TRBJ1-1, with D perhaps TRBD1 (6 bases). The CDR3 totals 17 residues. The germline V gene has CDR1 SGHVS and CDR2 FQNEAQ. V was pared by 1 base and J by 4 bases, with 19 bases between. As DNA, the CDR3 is TGTGCCAGCAGCTTAGGGTCCAGGGGAACAACCTTCACTGAAGCTTTCTTT. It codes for CASSLGSRGTTFTEAFF.

CDR3 sequence: CASSVSVGLAGVEYF. CDR3 sequence (DNA): TGTGCCAGCAGCGTGTCCGTGGGACTAGCGGGGGTGGAGTACTTC. This rearrangement joins TRBV7-2 to TRBJ2-7; 14 bases map to TRBD2. This CDR3 has 15 residues. The germline V gene has CDR1 SGHTA and CDR2 FQGNSA. The junction had 11 bases not matched to a gene; V was cut back by 5 bases and J by 11 bases.

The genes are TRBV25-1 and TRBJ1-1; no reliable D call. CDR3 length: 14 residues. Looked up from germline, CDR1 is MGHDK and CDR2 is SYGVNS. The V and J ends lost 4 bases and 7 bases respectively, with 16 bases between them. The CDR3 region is CASSGRTGRLEAFF. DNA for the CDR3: TGTGCCAGCAGTGGGCGGACCGGTCGACTTGAAGCTTTCTTT.